Shown below are 10 T cell receptor beta chains from a single sample sequenced in a study of cytomegalovirus exposure and HLA in healthy donors. The PCR used 60 Vbeta and 13 Jbeta primers. The table came from immunoSEQ multiplex PCR; TCRdb's copy has only in-frame clones and leaves some out. Here the sample spans under 170,000 clones, more than 75% being singletons. Source material: PBMCs. All receptors derive from a human donor in good health.

This clone was observed once. This chain links TRBV7-6 with TRBJ2-1; D call uncertain. The CDR3 consists of 13 residues. CDR1 SGHVS and CDR2 FNYEAQ come from the germline V gene. Trimming took off 2 bases at V and 9 bases at J, with 11 bases between the two ends. The CDR3 region has the DNA TGTGCCAGCAGCTTACCCAGTACGGGTGAGCAGTTCTTC. Protein product: CASSLPSTGEQFF.

This clone was counted once. The gene calls are TRBV11-3 and TRBJ1-5; 7 bases align to TRBD1. The germline gives CDR1 SGHNT, CDR2 YENEEA. The CDR3 contains 20 residues. V was clipped by 0 bases and J by 3 bases; unmatched bases: 17. The chain's CDR3 is CASSLDREGLQGPVNQPQHF. The CDR3 DNA follows: TGTGCCAGCAGCTTAGATAGGGAAGGGTTACAGGGGCCCGTCAATCAGCCCCAGCATTTT.

As for this clone: The same CDR3 can be traced to other DNA sequences in this sample. The CDR3 loop is CASSLAGNTGELFF. For the CDR3, the DNA is TGCGCCAGCAGCTTGGCGGGGAACACCGGGGAGCTGTTTTTT. The chain has TRBV5-1 and TRBJ2-2; D is undetermined. The CDR3 is made up of 14 amino acids. From germline, CDR1 is SGHRS and CDR2 YFSETQ. Trimming cost V 0 bases and J 1 base, with 4 bases left between them.

This sequence joins TRBV28 and TRBJ2-2; weak D call: TRBD1 (6 bases). The germline CDR1 and CDR2 sequences are MDHEN and SYDVKM. This CDR3 has 13 residues. V was trimmed by 6 bases and J by 5 bases, leaving 10 bases between them. CDR3 sequence reads: CASRQQGTGELFF. The CDR3 DNA is TGTGCCAGCAGACAACAGGGAACCGGGGAGCTGTTTTTT.

The CDR3 sequence: CATLDRAVHEQFF. The CDR3 region has the DNA TGTGCCACCCTCGACAGGGCAGTCCATGAGCAGTTCTTC. The rearrangement uses TRBV6-1 and TRBJ2-1; 7 nucleotides agree with TRBD1. Trimming cost V 10 bases and J 8 bases; bases outside gene matches: 11. CDR3 length equals 13 residues. CDR1 and CDR2 (germline): MNHNS, SASEGT.

The J gene is TRBJ1-1, the V gene TRBV7-2; D may be TRBD1 (5 bases). CDR3 length: 11 amino acids. CDR1 is SGHTA and CDR2 is FQGNSA in the germline V gene. Trimming shortened V by 3 bases and J by 11 bases, and 10 bases separated the two germline ends. The DNA for the CDR3 is TGTGCCAGCAGCTTGGTCAGGGTCGCTTTCTTT. This gives the protein CASSLVRVAFF.

This rearrangement joins TRBV19 to TRBJ2-1; 7 nucleotides align to TRBD2. Germline-derived CDR1 and CDR2 are LNHDA and SQIVND (reference sequence). The CDR3 sequence is 14 residues long. V lost 7 bases, J lost 2 bases, and 5 bases stayed unmatched. CDR3 sequence: CASNWRGTYNEQFF. CDR3 nucleotides: TGTGCCAGTAATTGGCGGGGGACCTACAATGAGCAGTTCTTC.

The V and J genes are TRBV27 and TRBJ1-1, with D maybe TRBD1 (6 bases). The germline CDR1 and CDR2 sequences are MNHEY and SMNVEV (reference sequence). Trimming took off 6 bases at V and 1 base at J, with 12 bases between the two ends. The CDR3 loop spans 14 amino acids. The CDR3 DNA is TGTGCCAGCAGACCACGGGGGGCGAACACTGAAGCTTTCTTT. This codes for CASRPRGANTEAFF.

The chain employs TRBV9 and TRBJ1-1; D might be TRBD1 (5 bases). Trimming removed 1 base at V and 2 bases at J, with 12 bases between. Germline-derived CDR1 and CDR2 are SGDLS and YYNGEE. The CDR3 runs to 15 residues. CDR3 in DNA: TGTGCCAGCAGCGTAAGCGGGGACGACAACACTGAAGCTTTCTTT. Encoded protein: CASSVSGDDNTEAFF.

The chain recombines TRBV5-4 with TRBJ1-1; tentatively, D is TRBD1 (5 bases). The germline CDR1 and CDR2 sequences are SGHNT and YYREEE (reference sequence). The CDR3 is made up of 14 amino acids. V was cut by 2 bases and J by 0 bases, with 8 bases left in between. In DNA, the CDR3 is TGTGCCAGCAGCTTAGGCAGGGTGAACACTGAAGCTTTCTTT. Its translation is CASSLGRVNTEAFF.